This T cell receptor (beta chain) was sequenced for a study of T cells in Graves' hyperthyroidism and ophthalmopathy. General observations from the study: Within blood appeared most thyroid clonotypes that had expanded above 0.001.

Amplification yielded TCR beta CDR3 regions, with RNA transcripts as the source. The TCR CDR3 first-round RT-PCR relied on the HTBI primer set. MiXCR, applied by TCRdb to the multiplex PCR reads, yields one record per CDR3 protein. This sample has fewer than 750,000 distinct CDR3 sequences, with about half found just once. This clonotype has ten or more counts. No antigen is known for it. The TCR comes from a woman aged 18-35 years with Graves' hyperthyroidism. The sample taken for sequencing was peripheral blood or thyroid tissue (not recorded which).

The CDR3 spells CASNKDGRPTEAFF. DNA of the CDR3: TGTGCCAGTAATAAGGACGGTCGCCCTACTGAAGCTTTCTTT. V usage is TRBV19 and J usage is TRBJ1-1; D gene unclear. V gave up 7 bases and J gave up 5 bases, with 17 bases separating them. The CDR3 runs to 14 residues. Germline CDR1 LNHDA, CDR2 SQIVND (reference sequence).